The next 8 T cell receptor beta chains were all read from a single sample in a study of blood T cell repertoires in COVID-19. TCRdb's copy holds only in-frame clones and misses some; the assay was immunoSEQ multiplex PCR. The sample records over 200,000 clones, about 84% being singletons. Sequencing was performed on PBMCs or T cells enriched from blood (not recorded which). The receptors originated from a man aged 55 to 70 who had recovered from COVID-19.

The J gene is TRBJ1-6, the V gene TRBV6-5; perhaps TRBD1 as D (6 bases). The V end lost 4 bases, the J end lost 7 bases, and 17 bases lay between the germline ends. This CDR3 region has 16 residues. CDR1 is MNHEY, CDR2 SVGAGI, per germline. CDR3 nucleotide sequence: TGTGCCAGCAGTTGGGCCCCAACAGGGATCAATTCACCCCTCCACTTT. It translates to CASSWAPTGINSPLHF.

V gene TRBV24-1 combines with J gene TRBJ1-1, with D possibly being TRBD1 (6 bases). Looked up from germline, CDR1 is KGHDR and CDR2 is SFDVKD. The CDR3 has 13 amino acids. V dropped 3 bases and J dropped 3 bases, with 7 bases sitting between them. CDR3 in amino acids: CATSDPGDTEAFF. The CDR3 region has the DNA TGTGCCACCAGTGATCCAGGGGACACTGAAGCTTTCTTT.

V and J are TRBV3-1 (or the pseudogene TRBV3-2) and TRBJ1-6; perhaps TRBD1 as D (5 bases). V lost 3 bases and J 5 bases, leaving 5 bases between the germline ends. This CDR3 is 13 amino acids long. Germline V CDR1 and CDR2: LGHDT, YNNKEL (reference sequence). CDR3 protein: CASSHRDNSPLHF. CDR3 in DNA: TGTGCCAGCAGCCACAGGGATAATTCACCCCTCCACTTT.

Points on this clone: This CDR3 is also generated by other DNA sequences in the sample. CDR3 sequence (DNA): TGTGCCAGCAGTTTGACAGGGGATCAGCCCCAGCATTTT. This sequence encodes CASSLTGDQPQHF. V usage is TRBV12-3 or TRBV12-4 and J usage is TRBJ1-5; 8 bases map to TRBD1. With V trimmed by 3 bases and J by 5 bases, 0 bases remained unmatched. The CDR3 contains 13 residues.

The chain recombines TRBV27 with TRBJ2-1; D is perhaps TRBD1 (7 bases). The ends were cut back, 0 bases at V and 7 bases at J, with 13 bases in the middle. This CDR3 is 15 amino acids long. CDR1 is MNHEY, CDR2 SMNVEV, per germline (reference sequence). The chain's CDR3 is CASSLSPRGENEQFF. The CDR3 nucleotides are TGTGCCAGCAGTTTATCTCCCAGGGGGGAAAATGAGCAGTTCTTC.

The rearrangement joins TRBV15 to TRBJ2-1, with a tentative D call TRBD2 (6 bases). CDR3 length: 16 residues. Trimming pared 5 bases from V and 5 bases from J, leaving 19 bases between. Germline V lookup: CDR1 LNHNV, CDR2 YYDKDF (reference sequence). For the CDR3, the DNA is TGTGCCACCAGCCCCCCGTGGGCGGGGTCTGACAATGAGCAGTTCTTC. Encoded protein: CATSPPWAGSDNEQFF.

For this clone: Within the sample, other DNA sequences also encode this same CDR3. This rearrangement joins TRBV5-1 to TRBJ2-7; 7 bases are a match to TRBD2. Looked up from germline, CDR1 is SGHRS and CDR2 is YFSETQ. The CDR3 is 14 residues long. V shed 0 bases, J shed 6 bases, and the junction held 6 bases outside the gene matches. This CDR3 is CASSLAPGGTEQYF. DNA for the CDR3: TGCGCCAGCAGCTTGGCCCCGGGGGGAACCGAGCAGTACTTC.

The chain has TRBV2 and TRBJ2-2, with 9 nucleotides matching TRBD1. In germline, CDR1 is SNHLY, CDR2 FYNNEI. The CDR3 is made up of 14 amino acids. J lost 5 bases, V lost 7 bases, and 5 bases had no gene match. The CDR3 DNA sequence: TGTGCCAGCACCCGGGACAGGGCGACCGGGGAGCTGTTTTTT. Protein product: CASTRDRATGELFF.